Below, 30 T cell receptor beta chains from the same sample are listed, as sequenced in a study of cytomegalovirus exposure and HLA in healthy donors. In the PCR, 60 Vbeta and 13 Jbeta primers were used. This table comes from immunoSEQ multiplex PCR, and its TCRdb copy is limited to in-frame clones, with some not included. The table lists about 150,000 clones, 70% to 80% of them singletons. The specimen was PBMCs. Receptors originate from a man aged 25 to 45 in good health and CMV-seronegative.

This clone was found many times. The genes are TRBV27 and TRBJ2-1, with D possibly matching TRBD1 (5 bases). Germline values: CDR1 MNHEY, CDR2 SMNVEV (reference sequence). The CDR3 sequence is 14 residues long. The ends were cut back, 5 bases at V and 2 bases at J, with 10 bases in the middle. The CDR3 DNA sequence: TGTGCCAGCAGTCCCCAGGGTCCCTACAATGAGCAGTTCTTC. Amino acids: CASSPQGPYNEQFF.

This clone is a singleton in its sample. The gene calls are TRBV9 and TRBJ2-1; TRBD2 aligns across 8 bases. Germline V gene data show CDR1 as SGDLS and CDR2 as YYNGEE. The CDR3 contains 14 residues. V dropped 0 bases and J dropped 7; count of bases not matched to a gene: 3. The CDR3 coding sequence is TGTGCCAGCAGCGTAGCGGGGGGGCCTAATGAGCAGTTCTTC. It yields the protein CASSVAGGPNEQFF.

The CDR3 DNA follows: TGTGCCAGTAGTATAAATGGGGACAGGGGCTACGAGCAGTACTTC. Residues: CASSINGDRGYEQYF. The rearrangement links TRBV19 to TRBJ2-7; 10 bases line up with TRBD1. Looked up from germline, CDR1 is LNHDA and CDR2 is SQIVND (reference sequence). CDR3 size: 15 residues. The ends lost 2 bases at V and 3 bases at J; junction bases unmatched: 4. The full variable domain, completed using reference TRBV19 and TRBJ2-7, is DGGITQSPKYLFRKEGQNVTLSCEQNLNHDAMYWYRQDPGQGLRLIYYSQIVNDFQKGDIAEGYSVSREKKESFPLTVTSAQKNPTAFYLCASSINGDRGYEQYFGPGTRLTVT.

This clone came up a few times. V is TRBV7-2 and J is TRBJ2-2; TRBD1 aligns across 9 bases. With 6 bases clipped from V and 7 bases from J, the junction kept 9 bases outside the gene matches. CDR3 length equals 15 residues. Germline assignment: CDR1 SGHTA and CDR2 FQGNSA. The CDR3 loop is CASSTWTGAYGELFF. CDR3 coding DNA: TGTGCCAGCAGTACCTGGACAGGGGCGTACGGGGAGCTGTTTTTT.

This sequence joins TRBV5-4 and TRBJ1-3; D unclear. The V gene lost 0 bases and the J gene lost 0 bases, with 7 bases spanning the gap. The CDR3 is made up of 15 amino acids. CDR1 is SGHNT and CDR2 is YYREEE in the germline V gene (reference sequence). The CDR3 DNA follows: TGTGCCAGCAGCTTGGACTTCCACTCTGGAAACACCATATATTTT. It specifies CASSLDFHSGNTIYF. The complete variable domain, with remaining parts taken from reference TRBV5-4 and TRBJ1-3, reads ETGVTQSPTHLIKTRGQQVTLRCSSQSGHNTVSWYQQALGQGPQFIFQYYREEENGRGNFPPRFSGLQFPNYSSELNVNALELDDSALYLCASSLDFHSGNTIYFGEGSWLTVV.

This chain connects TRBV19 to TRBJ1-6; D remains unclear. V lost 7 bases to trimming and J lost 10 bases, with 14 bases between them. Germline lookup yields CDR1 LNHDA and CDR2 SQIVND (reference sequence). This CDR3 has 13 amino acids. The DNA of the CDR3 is TGTGCCAGTAAGGGAGGGTTTGAGTCACCCCTCCACTTT. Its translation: CASKGGFESPLHF.

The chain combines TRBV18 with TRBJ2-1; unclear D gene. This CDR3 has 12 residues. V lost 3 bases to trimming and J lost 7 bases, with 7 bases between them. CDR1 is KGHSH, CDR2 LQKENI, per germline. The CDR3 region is CASSPVNNEQFF. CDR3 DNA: TGTGCCAGCTCACCCGTAAATAATGAGCAGTTCTTC.

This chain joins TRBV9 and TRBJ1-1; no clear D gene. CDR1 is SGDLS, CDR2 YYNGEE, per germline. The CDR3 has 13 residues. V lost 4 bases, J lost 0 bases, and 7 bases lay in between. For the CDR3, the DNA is TGTGCCAGCAGCCCCGTCTTGAACACTGAAGCTTTCTTT. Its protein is CASSPVLNTEAFF.

This chain's CDR3 is CASTETQGCWKFF. The CDR3 DNA reads as TGTGCCAGCACCGAAACCCAGGGCTGTTGGAAGTTCTTC. V is TRBV6-1 and J is TRBJ2-1; possible D gene TRBD1, 5 bases. Deletions cut 7 bases from V and 14 bases from J, with 21 bases between. There are 13 residues in the CDR3. The germline gives CDR1 MNHNS, CDR2 SASEGT.

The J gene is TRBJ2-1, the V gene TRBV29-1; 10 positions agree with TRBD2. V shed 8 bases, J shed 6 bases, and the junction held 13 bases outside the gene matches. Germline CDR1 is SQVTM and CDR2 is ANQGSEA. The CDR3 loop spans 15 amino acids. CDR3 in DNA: TGCAGCACTGGAACCCAGCGGGGGGGCCGCAATGAGCAGTTCTTC. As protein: CSTGTQRGGRNEQFF.

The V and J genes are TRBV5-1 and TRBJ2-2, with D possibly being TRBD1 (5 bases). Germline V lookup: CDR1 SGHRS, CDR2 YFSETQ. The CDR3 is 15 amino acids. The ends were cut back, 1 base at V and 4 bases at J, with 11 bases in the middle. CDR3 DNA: TGCGCCAGCAGCTTGACGACAGCTAGCACCGGGGAGCTGTTTTTT. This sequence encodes CASSLTTASTGELFF.

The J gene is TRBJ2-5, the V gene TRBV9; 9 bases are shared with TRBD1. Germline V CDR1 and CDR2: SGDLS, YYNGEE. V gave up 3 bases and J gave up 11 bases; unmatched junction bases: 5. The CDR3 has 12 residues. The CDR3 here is CASSETGGEQYF. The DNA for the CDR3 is TGTGCCAGCAGCGAGACAGGGGGTGAGCAGTACTTC.

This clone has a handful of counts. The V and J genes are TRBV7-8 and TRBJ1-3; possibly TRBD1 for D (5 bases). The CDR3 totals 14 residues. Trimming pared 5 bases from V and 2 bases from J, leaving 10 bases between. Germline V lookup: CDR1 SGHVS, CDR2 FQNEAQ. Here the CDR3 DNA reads TGTGCCAGCAGCATACAGGTTACTGGAAACACCATATATTTT. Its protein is CASSIQVTGNTIYF. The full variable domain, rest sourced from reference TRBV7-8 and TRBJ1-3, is GAGVSQSPRYKVAKRGQDVALRCDPISGHVSLFWYQQALGQGPEFLTYFQNEAQLDKSGLPSDRFFAERPEGSVSTLKIQRTQQEDSAVYLCASSIQVTGNTIYFGEGSWLTVV.

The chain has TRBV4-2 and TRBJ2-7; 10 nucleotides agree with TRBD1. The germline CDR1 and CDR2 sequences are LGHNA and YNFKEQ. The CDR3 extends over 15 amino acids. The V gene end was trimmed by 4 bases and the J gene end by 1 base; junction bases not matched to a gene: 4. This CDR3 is CASSRGQGVSYEQYF. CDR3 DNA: TGTGCCAGCAGCCGAGGACAGGGGGTTTCCTACGAGCAGTACTTC.

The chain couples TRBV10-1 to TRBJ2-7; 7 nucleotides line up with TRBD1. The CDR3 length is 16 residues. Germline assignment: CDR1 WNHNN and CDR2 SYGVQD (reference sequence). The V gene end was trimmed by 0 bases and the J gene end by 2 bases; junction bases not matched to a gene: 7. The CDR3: CASSESRTGTPYEQYF. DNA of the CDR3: TGCGCCAGCAGTGAGTCTAGGACAGGAACTCCCTACGAGCAGTACTTC.

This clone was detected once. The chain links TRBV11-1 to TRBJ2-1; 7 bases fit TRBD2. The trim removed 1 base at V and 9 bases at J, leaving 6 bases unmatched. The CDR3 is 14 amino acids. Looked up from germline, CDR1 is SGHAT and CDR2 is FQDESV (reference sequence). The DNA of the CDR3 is TGTGCCAGCAGCTTAGAGAGTTGGGGGGGTGAGCAGTTCTTC. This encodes CASSLESWGGEQFF.

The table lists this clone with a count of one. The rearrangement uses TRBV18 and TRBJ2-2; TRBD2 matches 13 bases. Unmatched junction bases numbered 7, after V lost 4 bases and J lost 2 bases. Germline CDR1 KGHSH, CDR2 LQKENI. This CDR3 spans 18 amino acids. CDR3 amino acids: CASSRSTSGGTNTGELFF. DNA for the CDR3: TGTGCCAGCTCACGATCGACTAGCGGGGGGACAAACACCGGGGAGCTGTTTTTT. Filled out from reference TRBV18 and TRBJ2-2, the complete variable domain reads NAGVMQNPRHLVRRRGQEARLRCSPMKGHSHVYWYRQLPEEGLKFMVYLQKENIIDESGMPKERFSAEFPKEGPSILRIQQVVRGDSAAYFCASSRSTSGGTNTGELFFGEGSRLTVL.

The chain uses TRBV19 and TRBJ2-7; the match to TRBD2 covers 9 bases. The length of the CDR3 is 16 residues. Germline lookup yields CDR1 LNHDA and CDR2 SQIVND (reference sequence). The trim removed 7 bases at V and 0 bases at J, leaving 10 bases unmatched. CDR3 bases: TGTGCCAGTAAGGGAAGGCTAGCGGGGAGCTCCTACGAGCAGTACTTC. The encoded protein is CASKGRLAGSSYEQYF.

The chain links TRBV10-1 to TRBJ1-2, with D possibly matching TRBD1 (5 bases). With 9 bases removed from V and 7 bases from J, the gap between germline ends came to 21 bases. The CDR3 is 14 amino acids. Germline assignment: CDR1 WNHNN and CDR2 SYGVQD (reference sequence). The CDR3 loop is CARLSRAVKRGYTF. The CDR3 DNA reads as TGCGCCAGGCTATCCAGGGCGGTGAAGCGTGGCTACACCTTC.

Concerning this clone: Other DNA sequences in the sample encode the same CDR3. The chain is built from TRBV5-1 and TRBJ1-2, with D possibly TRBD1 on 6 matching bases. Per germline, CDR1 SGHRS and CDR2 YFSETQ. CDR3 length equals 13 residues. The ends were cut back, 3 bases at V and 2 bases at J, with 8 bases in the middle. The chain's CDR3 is CASSSGQNYGYTF. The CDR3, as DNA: TGCGCCAGCAGCTCCGGACAGAACTATGGCTACACCTTC.

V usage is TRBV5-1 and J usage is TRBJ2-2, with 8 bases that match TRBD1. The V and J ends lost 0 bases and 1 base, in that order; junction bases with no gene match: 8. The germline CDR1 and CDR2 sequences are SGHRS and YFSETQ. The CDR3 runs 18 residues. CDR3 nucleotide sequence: TGCGCCAGCAGCTTGGATTTGGGGGGACAGGTGAACACCGGGGAGCTGTTTTTT. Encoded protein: CASSLDLGGQVNTGELFF.

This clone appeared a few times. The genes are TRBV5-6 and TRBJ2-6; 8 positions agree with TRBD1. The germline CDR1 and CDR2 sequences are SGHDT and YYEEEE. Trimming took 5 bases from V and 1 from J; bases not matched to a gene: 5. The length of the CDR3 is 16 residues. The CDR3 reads CASRGRGRSGANVLTF. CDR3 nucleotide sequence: TGTGCCAGCAGGGGCAGGGGGCGGTCTGGGGCCAACGTCCTGACTTTC.

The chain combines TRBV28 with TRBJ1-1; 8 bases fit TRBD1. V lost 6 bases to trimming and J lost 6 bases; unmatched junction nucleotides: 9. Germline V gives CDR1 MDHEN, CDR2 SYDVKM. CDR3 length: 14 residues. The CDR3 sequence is CASSNRDRFAEAFF. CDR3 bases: TGTGCCAGCAGCAACCGGGACAGGTTTGCTGAAGCTTTCTTT.

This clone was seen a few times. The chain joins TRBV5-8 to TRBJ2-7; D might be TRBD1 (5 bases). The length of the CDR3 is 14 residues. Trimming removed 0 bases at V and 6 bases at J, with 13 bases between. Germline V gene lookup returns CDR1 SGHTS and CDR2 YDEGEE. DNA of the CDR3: TGTGCCAGCAGCTTGGAAAGGGGTGATGGCGAGCAGTACTTC. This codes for CASSLERGDGEQYF.

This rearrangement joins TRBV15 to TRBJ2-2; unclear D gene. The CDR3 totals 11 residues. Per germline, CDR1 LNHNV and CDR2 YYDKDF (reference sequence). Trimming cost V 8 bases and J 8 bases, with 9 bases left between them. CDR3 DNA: TGTGCCACCGCGGCCGTAGGGGAGCTGTTTTTT. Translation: CATAAVGELFF.

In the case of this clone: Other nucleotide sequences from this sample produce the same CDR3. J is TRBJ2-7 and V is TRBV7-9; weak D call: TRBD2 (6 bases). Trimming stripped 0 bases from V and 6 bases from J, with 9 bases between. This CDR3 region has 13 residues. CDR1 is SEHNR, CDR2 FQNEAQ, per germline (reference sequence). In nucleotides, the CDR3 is TGTGCCAGCAGCTTAGCACTGGGAGGCGAGCAGTACTTC. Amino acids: CASSLALGGEQYF.

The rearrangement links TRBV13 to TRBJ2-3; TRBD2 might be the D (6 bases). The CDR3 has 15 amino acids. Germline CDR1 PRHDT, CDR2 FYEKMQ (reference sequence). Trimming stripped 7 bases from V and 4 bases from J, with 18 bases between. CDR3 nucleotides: TGTGCCAGCACATCGGGCGCTAGCGATGCAGATACGCAGTATTTT. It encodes CASTSGASDADTQYF.

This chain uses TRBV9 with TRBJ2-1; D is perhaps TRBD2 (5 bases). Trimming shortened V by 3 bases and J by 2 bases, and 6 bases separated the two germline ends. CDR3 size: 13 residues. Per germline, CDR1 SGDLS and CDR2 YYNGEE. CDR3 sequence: CASSAGTYNEQFF. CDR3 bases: TGTGCCAGCAGCGCCGGGACCTACAATGAGCAGTTCTTC.

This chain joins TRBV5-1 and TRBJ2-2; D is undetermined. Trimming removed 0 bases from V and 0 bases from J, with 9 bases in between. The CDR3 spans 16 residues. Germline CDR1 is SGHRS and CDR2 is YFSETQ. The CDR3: CASSLELPANTGELFF. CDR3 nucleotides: TGCGCCAGCAGCTTGGAGCTCCCGGCGAACACCGGGGAGCTGTTTTTT.

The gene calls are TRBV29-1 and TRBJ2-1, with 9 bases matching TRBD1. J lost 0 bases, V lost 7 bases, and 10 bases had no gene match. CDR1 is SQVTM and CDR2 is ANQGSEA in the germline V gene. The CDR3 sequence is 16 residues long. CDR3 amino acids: CSGDRGTYNSYNEQFF. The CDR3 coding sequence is TGCAGCGGAGACAGGGGGACTTATAACTCCTACAATGAGCAGTTCTTC.